This T cell receptor beta chain was sequenced in a study of T-cell reconstitution after alpha-beta-depleted transplantation in children. Deletions cut 3 bases from V and 6 bases from J, with 9 bases between. From germline, CDR1 is MNHNS and CDR2 SASEGT. This CDR3 contains 13 residues. Unique molecular identifiers were incorporated when the TCRbeta library was constructed. TCRdb processed the PCR reads anew with MiXCR; each CDR3 protein has one entry. Among 200,000 or so distinct CDR3 sequences listed, roughly 8.1% were seen once. V gene TRBV6-1 combines with J gene TRBJ1-5, with D tentatively TRBD1 (5 bases). The TCR comes from a male patient between 2 and 10 years old who had a stem cell transplant for acute myeloid leukemia, so the T cells may come from the graft donor. This sample comprised PBMCs, mostly from graft donor cells, obtained 360 days after TCRalphabeta/CD19-depleted stem cell transplant. CDR3 sequence reads: CASSDLGGQPQHF. DNA of the CDR3: TGTGCCAGCAGTGACTTGGGGGGTCAGCCCCAGCATTTT.